The 20 T cell receptor beta chains reported below all come from one sample, sequenced in a study of shared clonotypes between healthy human individuals. Only in-frame clones appear in the TCRdb table, and some are missing; sequencing was by immunoSEQ multiplex PCR. The sample includes some 1,400,000 clones, approximately 97% of them seen just once. The sequenced material came from naive CD4+ T cells sorted from blood. Subset specified: CD45RA+ positively selected. Receptors originate from a young man in good health.

The rearrangement joins TRBV7-9 to TRBJ1-3; 7 positions agree with TRBD1. There are 18 residues in the CDR3. V lost 2 bases and J lost 2; bases outside the gene matches: 12. CDR1 is SEHNR, CDR2 FQNEAQ, per germline (reference sequence). The CDR3 sequence: CASSLSSSVTGPGNTIYF. CDR3 nucleotide sequence: TGTGCCAGCAGCTTAAGCTCCTCGGTGACAGGGCCTGGAAACACCATATATTTT.

J is TRBJ2-2 and V is TRBV12-5; the D gene is possibly TRBD1 (6 bases). CDR3 size: 16 residues. V lost 1 base and J 4 bases, leaving 13 bases between the germline ends. From germline, CDR1 is LGHNT and CDR2 FRNRAP. CDR3 in amino acids: CASGLGTGQPTGELFF. The CDR3 DNA reads as TGTGCTAGTGGTTTGGGGACTGGACAGCCCACCGGGGAGCTGTTTTTT.

This clone was seen only once. J is TRBJ2-1 and V is TRBV7-6; D is possibly TRBD1 or TRBD2 (5 bases each). Germline V gene sequence: CDR1 SGHVS, CDR2 FNYEAQ. There are 16 residues in the CDR3. The V end was cut by 4 bases, the J end by 2 bases, with 15 bases between. The CDR3: CASSSGPGRTYNEQFF. In DNA form, the CDR3 reads TGTGCCAGCAGCTCAGGTCCGGGACGAACCTACAATGAGCAGTTCTTC.

The V call is TRBV5-4, the J call TRBJ2-2; 12 nucleotides agree with TRBD2. Germline CDR1 reads SGHNT; CDR2 reads YYREEE (reference sequence). The CDR3 is made up of 15 amino acids. J was trimmed by 5 bases and V by 4 bases; bases with no gene match: 3. This CDR3 reads CASSTGLAGTGELFF. The CDR3 nucleotides read TGTGCCAGCAGCACGGGACTAGCGGGTACCGGGGAGCTGTTTTTT.

The CDR3 spells CASSLRLAGDEQFF. The CDR3 DNA is TGCGCCAGCAGCTTGAGGCTAGCGGGAGATGAGCAGTTCTTC. This chain joins TRBV5-1 and TRBJ2-1, with 10 bases that match TRBD2. After removal of 1 base from V and 8 bases from J, the junction contained 3 bases not matched to a gene. The CDR3 totals 14 residues. Germline CDR1 is SGHRS and CDR2 is YFSETQ.

The gene calls are TRBV20-1 and TRBJ2-2, with D uncertain. The CDR3 is 11 amino acids. Looked up from germline, CDR1 is DFQATT and CDR2 is SNEGSKA (reference sequence). The ends were cut back, 7 bases at V and 7 bases at J, with 10 bases in the middle. The DNA for the CDR3 is TGCAGTGAACCCTTTGGCGGGGAGCTGTTTTTT. Its translation is CSEPFGGELFF.

J is TRBJ2-3 and V is TRBV7-6; 12 bases line up with TRBD2. The CDR3 loop spans 16 amino acids. V shed 5 bases, J shed 5 bases, and the junction held 8 bases outside the gene matches. The V gene's germline CDR1 is SGHVS and CDR2 FNYEAQ. The CDR3 is CASSPPSGRAGDTQYF. For the CDR3, the DNA is TGTGCCAGCAGCCCCCCTAGCGGGAGGGCGGGAGATACGCAGTATTTT.

This clone was detected only once. The rearrangement links TRBV9 to TRBJ2-5, with D hard to call. The germline V gene encodes CDR1 SGDLS and CDR2 YYNGEE. The CDR3 is 14 residues long. Trimming stripped 4 bases from V and 5 bases from J, with 15 bases between. In DNA form, the CDR3 reads TGTGCCAGCAGCCCCCGGATGGTGGTTGAGACCCAGTACTTC. Translated, it gives CASSPRMVVETQYF. Supplemented by reference TRBV9 and TRBJ2-5, the full variable domain reads DSGVTQTPKHLITATGQRVTLRCSPRSGDLSVYWYQQSLDQGLQFLIQYYNGEERAKGNILERFSAQQFPDLHSELNLSSLELGDSALYFCASSPRMVVETQYFGPGTRLLVL.

This sequence joins TRBV18 and TRBJ2-1; 9 bases fit TRBD2. This CDR3 has 18 amino acids. The junction had 10 bases not matched to a gene; V was cut back by 3 bases and J by 1 base. Per germline, CDR1 KGHSH and CDR2 LQKENI. The CDR3 loop is CASSPYYSGSRSYNEQFF. The DNA of the CDR3 is TGTGCCAGCTCACCGTACTATAGCGGGAGTCGATCCTACAATGAGCAGTTCTTC.

This clone has a single count. The chain has TRBV27 and TRBJ2-1, with D hard to call. Germline CDR1 MNHEY, CDR2 SMNVEV (reference sequence). Trimming left V 2 bases short and J 8 bases short, with 10 bases between. This CDR3 has 13 residues. The CDR3 nucleotides read TGTGCCAGCAGTTTAAGTAGGGCCTATGAGCAGTTCTTC. It encodes CASSLSRAYEQFF.

The chain has TRBV9 and TRBJ1-4, with D maybe TRBD1 (6 bases). This CDR3 spans 15 amino acids. Germline V gives CDR1 SGDLS, CDR2 YYNGEE. V lost 1 base and J lost 7, with 14 bases in between. The chain's CDR3 is CASSVTAGAGEKLFF. CDR3 DNA sequence: TGTGCCAGCAGCGTAACGGCAGGGGCCGGTGAAAAACTGTTTTTT.

This chain joins TRBV27 and TRBJ2-2; 8 bases line up with TRBD1. V was pared by 6 bases and J by 6 bases, with 3 bases of the junction left unmatched. The CDR3 has 13 residues. Germline values: CDR1 MNHEY, CDR2 SMNVEV (reference sequence). The CDR3 DNA is TGTGCCAGCAGCAACAGGGGGTCCGGGGAGCTGTTTTTT. Protein product: CASSNRGSGELFF.

The V gene is TRBV28, the J gene TRBJ1-5; D ambiguous. Germline CDR1 MDHEN, CDR2 SYDVKM. Trimming took off 8 bases at V and 5 bases at J, with 19 bases between the two ends. The CDR3 contains 15 residues. CDR3 amino acids: CASGNRFGIDQPQHF. CDR3 nucleotide sequence: TGTGCCAGCGGAAACCGTTTCGGGATCGATCAGCCCCAGCATTTT.

CDR3 amino acids: CASSPIVVGSSYEQYF. CDR3 coding DNA: TGTGCCAGCAGCCCTATCGTGGTGGGGAGCTCCTACGAGCAGTACTTC. The chain has TRBV7-9 and TRBJ2-7, with D perhaps TRBD2 (5 bases). Germline V lookup: CDR1 SEHNR, CDR2 FQNEAQ (reference sequence). This CDR3 contains 16 residues. V was pared by 5 bases and J by 0 bases, with 17 bases between.

A single count supports this clone. The chain joins TRBV7-9 to TRBJ2-1; TRBD2 matches at 7 bases. J lost 2 bases, V lost 5 bases, and 3 bases had no gene match. Germline CDR1 SEHNR, CDR2 FQNEAQ (reference sequence). There are 14 residues in the CDR3. CDR3 loop: CASSELAAYNEQFF. In nucleotides, the CDR3 is TGTGCCAGCAGCGAGCTAGCGGCCTACAATGAGCAGTTCTTC.

This clone was seen once. This chain uses TRBV6-7 with TRBJ2-3, with D unclear. TRBV6-7 counts as an open reading frame of uncertain function. CDR3 length: 11 residues. Between the trimmed V and J ends, which lost 9 bases and 4 bases, there was a span of 8 bases. The CDR3 DNA is TGTGCCAGAGATATAGCAGATACGCAGTATTTT. Its translation: CARDIADTQYF.

The chain carries TRBV5-8 and TRBJ2-3; D gene uncertain. V lost 1 base and J 0 bases, leaving 9 bases between the germline ends. From germline, CDR1 is SGHTS and CDR2 YDEGEE. The length of the CDR3 is 15 residues. The CDR3 DNA follows: TGTGCCAGCAGCTTGAGGAGTGCTAGCACAGATACGCAGTATTTT. Its translation is CASSLRSASTDTQYF.

The chain joins TRBV18 to TRBJ2-1, with D perhaps given as TRBD1 or TRBD2 (5 bases each). Trimming shortened V by 3 bases and J by 0 bases, and 12 bases separated the two germline ends. CDR3 size: 16 residues. In germline, CDR1 is KGHSH, CDR2 LQKENI. CDR3 sequence: CASSPSWGNSYNEQFF. In nucleotides, the CDR3 is TGTGCCAGCTCACCGTCTTGGGGGAACTCCTACAATGAGCAGTTCTTC.

The V and J genes are TRBV5-1 and TRBJ2-1, with D unresolved. Trimming cost V 0 bases and J 5 bases, with 15 bases left between them. This CDR3 has 16 amino acids. Germline lookup yields CDR1 SGHRS and CDR2 YFSETQ. The DNA of the CDR3 is TGCGCCAGCAGCTTGGCGTGGACCCCCCAAAACAATGAGCAGTTCTTC. Translated: CASSLAWTPQNNEQFF.

The V call is TRBV7-6, the J call TRBJ1-3; TRBD1 aligns across 7 bases. The J segment lost 1 base and the V segment lost 8 bases, leaving 2 bases of the junction unmatched. Germline V gene sequence: CDR1 SGHVS, CDR2 FNYEAQ. The CDR3 spans 13 residues. The CDR3 sequence is CASGQASGNTIYF. DNA for the CDR3: TGTGCCAGCGGACAGGCTTCTGGAAACACCATATATTTT.